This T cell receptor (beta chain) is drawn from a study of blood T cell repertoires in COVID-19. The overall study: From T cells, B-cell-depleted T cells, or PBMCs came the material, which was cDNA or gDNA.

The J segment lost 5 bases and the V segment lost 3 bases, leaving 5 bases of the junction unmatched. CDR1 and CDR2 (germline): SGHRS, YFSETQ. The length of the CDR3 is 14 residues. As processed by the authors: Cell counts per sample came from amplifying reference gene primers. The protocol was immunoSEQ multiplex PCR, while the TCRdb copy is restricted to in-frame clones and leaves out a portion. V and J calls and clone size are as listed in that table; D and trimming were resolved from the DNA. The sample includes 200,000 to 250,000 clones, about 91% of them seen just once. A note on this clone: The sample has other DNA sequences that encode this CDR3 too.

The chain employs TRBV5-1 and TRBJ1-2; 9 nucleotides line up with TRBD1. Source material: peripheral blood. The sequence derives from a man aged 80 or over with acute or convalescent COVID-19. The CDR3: CASSSGQGSYGYTF. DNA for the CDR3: TGCGCCAGCAGCTCTGGACAGGGGTCGTATGGCTACACCTTC.